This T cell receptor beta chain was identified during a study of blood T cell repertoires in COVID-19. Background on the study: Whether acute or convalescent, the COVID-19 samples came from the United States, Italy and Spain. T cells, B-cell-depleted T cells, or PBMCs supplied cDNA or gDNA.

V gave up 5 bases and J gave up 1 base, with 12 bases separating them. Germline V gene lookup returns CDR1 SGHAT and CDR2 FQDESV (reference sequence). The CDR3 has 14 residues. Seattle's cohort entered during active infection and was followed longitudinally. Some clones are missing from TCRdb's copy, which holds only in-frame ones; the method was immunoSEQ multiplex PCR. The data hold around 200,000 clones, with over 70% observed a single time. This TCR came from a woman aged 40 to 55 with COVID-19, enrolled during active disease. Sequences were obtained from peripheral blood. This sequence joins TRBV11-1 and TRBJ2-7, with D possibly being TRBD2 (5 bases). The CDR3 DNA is TGTGCCAGCAGCGCCCTTGAGGGATCCTACGAGCAGTACTTC. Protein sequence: CASSALEGSYEQYF.